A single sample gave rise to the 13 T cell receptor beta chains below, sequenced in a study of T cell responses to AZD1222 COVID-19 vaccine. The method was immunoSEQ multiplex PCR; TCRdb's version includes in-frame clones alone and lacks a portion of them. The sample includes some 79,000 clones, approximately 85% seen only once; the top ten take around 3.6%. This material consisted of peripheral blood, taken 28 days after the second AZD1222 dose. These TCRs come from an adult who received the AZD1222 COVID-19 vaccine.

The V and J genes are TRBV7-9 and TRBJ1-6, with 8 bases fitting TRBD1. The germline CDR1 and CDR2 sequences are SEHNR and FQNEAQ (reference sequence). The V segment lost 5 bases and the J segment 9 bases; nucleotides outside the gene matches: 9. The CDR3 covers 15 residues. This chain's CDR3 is CASSTPPTGVSPLHF. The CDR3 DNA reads TGTGCCAGCAGCACCCCCCCGACAGGGGTTTCACCCCTCCACTTT. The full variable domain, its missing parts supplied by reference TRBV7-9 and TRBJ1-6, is DTGVSQNPRHKITKRGQNVTFRCDPISEHNRLYWYRQTLGQGPEFLTYFQNEAQLEKSRLLSDRFSAERPKGSFSTLEIQRTEQGDSAMYLCASSTPPTGVSPLHFGNGTRLTVT.

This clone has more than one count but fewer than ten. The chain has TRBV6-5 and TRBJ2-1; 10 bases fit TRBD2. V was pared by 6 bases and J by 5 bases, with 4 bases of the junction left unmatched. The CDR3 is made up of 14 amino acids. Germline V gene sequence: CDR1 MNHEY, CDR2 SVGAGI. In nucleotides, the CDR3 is TGTGCCAGCAGACCGGGACTAGCGCACAATGAGCAGTTCTTC. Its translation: CASRPGLAHNEQFF.

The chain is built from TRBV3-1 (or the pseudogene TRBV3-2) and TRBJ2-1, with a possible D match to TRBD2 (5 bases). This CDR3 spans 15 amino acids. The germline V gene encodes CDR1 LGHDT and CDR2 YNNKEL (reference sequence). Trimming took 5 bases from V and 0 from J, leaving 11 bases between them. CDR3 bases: TGTGCCAGCAGCGCCCCAAGCGGCTCCTACAATGAGCAGTTCTTC. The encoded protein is CASSAPSGSYNEQFF.

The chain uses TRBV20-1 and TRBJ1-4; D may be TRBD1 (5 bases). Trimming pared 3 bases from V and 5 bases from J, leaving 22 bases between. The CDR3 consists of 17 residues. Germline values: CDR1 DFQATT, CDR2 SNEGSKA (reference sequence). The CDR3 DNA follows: TGCAGTGCTAGTCTTGGGACGGGGTTTGGGCGGAATGAAAAACTGTTTTTT. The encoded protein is CSASLGTGFGRNEKLFF.

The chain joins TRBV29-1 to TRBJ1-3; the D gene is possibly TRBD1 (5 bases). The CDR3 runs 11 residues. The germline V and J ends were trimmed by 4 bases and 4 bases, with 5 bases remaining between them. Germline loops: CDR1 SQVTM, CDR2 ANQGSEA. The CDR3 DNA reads TGCAGCGTTGGACAGGGAAACACCATATATTTT. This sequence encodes CSVGQGNTIYF.

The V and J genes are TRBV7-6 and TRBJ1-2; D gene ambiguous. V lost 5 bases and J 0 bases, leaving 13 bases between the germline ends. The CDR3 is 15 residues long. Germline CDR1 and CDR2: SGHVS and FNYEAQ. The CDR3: CASSLTGRTNYGYTF. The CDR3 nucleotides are TGTGCCAGCAGCCTGACTGGACGTACTAACTATGGCTACACCTTC.

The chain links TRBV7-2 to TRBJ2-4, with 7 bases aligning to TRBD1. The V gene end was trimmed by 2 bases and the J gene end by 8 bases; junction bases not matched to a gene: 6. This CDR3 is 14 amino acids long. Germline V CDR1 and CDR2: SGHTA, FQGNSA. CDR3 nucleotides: TGTGCCAGCAGCTTAAGGGGGCCAAAGGACATTCAGTACTTC. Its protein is CASSLRGPKDIQYF.

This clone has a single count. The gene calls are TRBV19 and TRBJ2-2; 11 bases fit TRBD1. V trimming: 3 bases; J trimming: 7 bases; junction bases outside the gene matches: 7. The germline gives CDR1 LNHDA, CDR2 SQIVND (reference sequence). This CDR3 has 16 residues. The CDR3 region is CASSMRGTGGGGELFF. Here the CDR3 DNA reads TGTGCCAGTAGTATGCGCGGGACAGGGGGAGGCGGGGAGCTGTTTTTT.

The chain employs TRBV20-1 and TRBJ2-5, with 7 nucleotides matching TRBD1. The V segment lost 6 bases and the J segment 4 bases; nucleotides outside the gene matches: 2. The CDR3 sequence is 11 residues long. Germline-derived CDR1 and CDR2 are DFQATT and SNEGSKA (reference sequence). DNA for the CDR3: TGCAGTGCCTGGACAGGAGAGACCCAGTACTTC. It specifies CSAWTGETQYF.

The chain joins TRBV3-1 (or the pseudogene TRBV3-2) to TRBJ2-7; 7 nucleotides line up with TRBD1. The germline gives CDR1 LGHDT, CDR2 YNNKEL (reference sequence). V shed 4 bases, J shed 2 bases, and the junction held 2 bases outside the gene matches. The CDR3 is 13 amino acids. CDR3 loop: CASSLRGPYEQYF. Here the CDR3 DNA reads TGTGCCAGCAGCCTAAGGGGGCCCTACGAGCAGTACTTC.

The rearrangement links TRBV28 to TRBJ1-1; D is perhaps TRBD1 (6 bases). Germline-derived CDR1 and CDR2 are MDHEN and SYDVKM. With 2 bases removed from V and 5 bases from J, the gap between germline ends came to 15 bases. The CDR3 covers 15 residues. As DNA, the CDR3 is TGTGCCAGCAGTTTAGTAGGTACAGGGAGGACTGAAGCTTTCTTT. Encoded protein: CASSLVGTGRTEAFF.

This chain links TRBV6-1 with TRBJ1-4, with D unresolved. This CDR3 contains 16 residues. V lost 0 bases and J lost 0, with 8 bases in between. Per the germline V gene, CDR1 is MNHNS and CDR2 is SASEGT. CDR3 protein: CASSEAFPATNEKLFF. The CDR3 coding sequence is TGTGCCAGCAGTGAAGCCTTCCCAGCAACTAATGAAAAACTGTTTTTT.

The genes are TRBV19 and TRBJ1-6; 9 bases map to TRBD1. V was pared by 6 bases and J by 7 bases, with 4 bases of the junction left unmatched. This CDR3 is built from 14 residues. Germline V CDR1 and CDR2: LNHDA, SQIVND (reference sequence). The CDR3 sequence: CASRGQGGNSPLHF. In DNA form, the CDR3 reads TGTGCCAGTAGGGGACAGGGCGGAAATTCACCCCTCCACTTT.